These 31 T cell receptor beta chains were sequenced from one sample in a study of cytomegalovirus exposure and HLA in healthy donors. The PCR had 60 Vbeta and 13 Jbeta primers. Here immunoSEQ multiplex PCR was the method, and the copy in TCRdb shows in-frame clones only, minus some. This sample carries approximately 130,000 clones, around 85% of them seen once, and the ten largest clones take 1.5% to 2%. The sample comprised PBMCs. These receptor sequences come from a boy younger than 18 in good health and CMV-seronegative.

The V and J genes are TRBV7-2 and TRBJ2-3; no clear D gene. The V end lost 2 bases, the J end lost 0 bases, and 6 bases lay between the germline ends. The length of the CDR3 is 14 residues. Germline CDR1 and CDR2: SGHTA and FQGNSA. The DNA for the CDR3 is TGTGCCAGCAGCTTATACGGGAGCACAGATACGCAGTATTTT. Amino acid sequence: CASSLYGSTDTQYF. The full variable domain, with the rest looked up from reference TRBV7-2 and TRBJ2-3, is GAGVSQSPSNKVTEKGKDVELRCDPISGHTALYWYRQSLGQGLEFLIYFQGNSAPDKSGLPSDRFSAERTGGSVSTLTIQRTQQEDSAVYLCASSLYGSTDTQYFGPGTRLTVL.

V gene TRBV5-1 combines with J gene TRBJ1-1; 8 bases line up with TRBD1. This CDR3 is 14 amino acids long. In germline, CDR1 is SGHRS, CDR2 YFSETQ. The trim removed 3 bases at V and 1 base at J, leaving 2 bases unmatched. The CDR3 loop is CASSYTGGNTEAFF. Written as DNA, the CDR3 is TGCGCCAGCAGCTACACAGGGGGGAACACTGAAGCTTTCTTT.

This chain connects TRBV9 to TRBJ2-1; 11 nucleotides match TRBD2. CDR1 SGDLS and CDR2 YYNGEE come from the germline V gene. V trimming: 0 bases; J trimming: 7 bases; junction bases outside the gene matches: 6. The CDR3 covers 16 residues. The chain's CDR3 is CASSVATSSGRNEQFF. The CDR3 DNA reads as TGTGCCAGCAGCGTAGCTACGTCTAGCGGGAGGAATGAGCAGTTCTTC.

V and J are TRBV19 and TRBJ1-5; 8 bases match TRBD1. CDR1 and CDR2 from the germline V gene are LNHDA and SQIVND (reference sequence). V was pared by 7 bases and J by 7 bases, with 9 bases of the junction left unmatched. The CDR3 contains 14 residues. The CDR3 here is CASTPRTGQQPQHF. The CDR3 bases are TGTGCCAGTACCCCGAGGACAGGGCAACAGCCCCAGCATTTT.

V gene TRBV7-8 combines with J gene TRBJ2-3; possibly TRBD2 for D (6 bases). V dropped 6 bases and J dropped 2 bases, with 12 bases sitting between them. CDR1 and CDR2 from the germline V gene are SGHVS and FQNEAQ. The CDR3 is made up of 14 amino acids. The CDR3 region has the DNA TGTGCCAGCAGGCACGCGGGATACACAGATACGCAGTATTTT. Its translation: CASRHAGYTDTQYF.

V usage is TRBV6-4 and J usage is TRBJ2-5, with D maybe TRBD1 (5 bases). The length of the CDR3 is 15 residues. Germline CDR1 and CDR2: MRHNA and SNTAGT. The V end was cut by 2 bases, the J end by 2 bases, with 12 bases between. CDR3 sequence: CASSDPETEQETQYF. The CDR3 bases are TGTGCCAGCAGTGACCCGGAGACAGAACAAGAGACCCAGTACTTC.

This chain joins TRBV5-1 and TRBJ2-1; possible D gene TRBD1, 5 bases. CDR1 and CDR2 (germline): SGHRS, YFSETQ. V was trimmed by 4 bases and J by 1 base, leaving 12 bases between them. The CDR3 is 15 amino acids. CDR3 bases: TGCGCCAGCAGCCTCGGACACGGGTCCTACAATGAGCAGTTCTTC. As protein: CASSLGHGSYNEQFF.

As to this clone: Relative to the germline gene, one junction end is altered; a read error may explain this. The genes are TRBV6-1 and TRBJ1-5; 8 positions agree with TRBD1. CDR3 length equals 15 residues. Germline V lookup: CDR1 MNHNS, CDR2 SASEGT. The CDR3 DNA reads as TGTGCCAGCACTGAAACCACAGGGGGTAATCAGCCCCAGCATTTT. It translates to CASTETTGGNQPQHF.

The chain combines TRBV7-9 with TRBJ1-2; D is possibly TRBD1 (5 bases). Between the trimmed V and J ends, which lost 5 bases and 0 bases, there was a span of 13 bases. The germline V gene encodes CDR1 SEHNR and CDR2 FQNEAQ (reference sequence). This CDR3 region has 15 residues. CDR3 region: CASSRGTDTNYGYTF. In DNA, the CDR3 is TGTGCCAGCAGCCGGGGGACGGACACTAACTATGGCTACACCTTC. The entire variable domain, with the rest obtained from reference TRBV7-9 and TRBJ1-2, is as follows: DTGVSQNPRHKITKRGQNVTFRCDPISEHNRLYWYRQTLGQGPEFLTYFQNEAQLEKSRLLSDRFSAERPKGSFSTLEIQRTEQGDSAMYLCASSRGTDTNYGYTFGSGTRLTVV.

A single count supports this clone. This rearrangement joins TRBV6-5 to TRBJ2-5; 8 nucleotides line up with TRBD1. The CDR3 runs 14 residues. J gave up 2 bases and V 4 bases, and 3 bases lay outside the gene matches. CDR1 MNHEY and CDR2 SVGAGI come from the germline V gene. In nucleotides, the CDR3 is TGTGCCAGCAGTTTCGGGACAGGACAAGAGACCCAGTACTTC. Its protein is CASSFGTGQETQYF.

V is TRBV6-6 and J is TRBJ2-1; maybe TRBD2 (5 bases). Trimming shortened V by 6 bases and J by 10 bases, and 16 bases separated the two germline ends. The CDR3 totals 13 residues. Per the germline V gene, CDR1 is MNHNY and CDR2 is SVGAGI (reference sequence). The DNA of the CDR3 is TGTGCCAGCAGCTCATCCCGGGAAGGGGAGCAGTTCTTC. Its translation: CASSSSREGEQFF.

V is TRBV7-2 and J is TRBJ2-4; 8 nucleotides line up with TRBD1. CDR1 and CDR2 (germline): SGHTA, FQGNSA. V shed 1 base and J 0 bases; nucleotides not matched to a gene: 2. The CDR3 covers 16 residues. CDR3 DNA sequence: TGTGCCAGCAGCTTAGACAGGGGGGTAGCCAAAAACATTCAGTACTTC. Translating gives CASSLDRGVAKNIQYF.

The chain combines TRBV7-8 with TRBJ1-4; TRBD1 matches 9 bases. V shed 4 bases, J shed 7 bases, and the junction held 10 bases outside the gene matches. The CDR3 length is 16 residues. The germline CDR1 and CDR2 sequences are SGHVS and FQNEAQ. In DNA form, the CDR3 reads TGTGCCAGCAGCTCGAGGGACAGGGAAAGGGGTGAAAAACTGTTTTTT. This translates into CASSSRDRERGEKLFF.

This clone has only a few counts. This chain connects TRBV6-1 to TRBJ2-1, with 12 bases fitting TRBD2. V lost 4 bases to trimming and J lost 3 bases; unmatched junction nucleotides: 10. Germline V gene sequence: CDR1 MNHNS, CDR2 SASEGT. The CDR3 is 18 amino acids. CDR3 sequence (DNA): TGTGCCAGCAGTGTTCTAGCGGGGGGGGCCCTCAACTACAATGAGCAGTTCTTC. As protein: CASSVLAGGALNYNEQFF.

The chain employs TRBV6-5 and TRBJ2-1; weak D call: TRBD2 (6 bases). Trimming pared 6 bases from V and 1 base from J, leaving 13 bases between. The CDR3 spans 15 residues. CDR1 is MNHEY and CDR2 is SVGAGI in the germline V gene. The CDR3 coding sequence is TGTGCCAGCAGGTCGGGAGTTCTGTCCTACAATGAGCAGTTCTTC. Its protein is CASRSGVLSYNEQFF.

This sequence joins TRBV9 and TRBJ2-1; D might be TRBD1 (5 bases). The CDR3 runs to 15 residues. The V gene lost 0 bases and the J gene lost 8 bases, with 15 bases spanning the gap. Germline lookup yields CDR1 SGDLS and CDR2 YYNGEE. The CDR3 loop reads CASSVVGQGLDEQFF. CDR3 nucleotides: TGTGCCAGCAGCGTAGTGGGTCAGGGTTTGGATGAGCAGTTCTTC.

The chain links TRBV7-9 to TRBJ1-5, with TRBD1 matching over 7 bases. The V gene's germline CDR1 is SEHNR and CDR2 FQNEAQ (reference sequence). Trimming took 2 bases from V and 4 from J; bases not matched to a gene: 2. This CDR3 contains 14 residues. DNA for the CDR3: TGTGCCAGCAGCTTACAGGGGGAAAATCAGCCCCAGCATTTT. Amino acid sequence: CASSLQGENQPQHF.

The CDR3 nucleotides read TGCGCCAGCAGCCCGCGGGACCCCGACGGGGAAAAACTGTTTTTT. This sequence encodes CASSPRDPDGEKLFF. The chain employs TRBV5-1 and TRBJ1-4; tentative D call: TRBD1 (5 bases). This CDR3 region has 15 residues. Germline loops: CDR1 SGHRS, CDR2 YFSETQ. Trimming shortened V by 4 bases and J by 8 bases, and 18 bases separated the two germline ends.

The chain combines TRBV4-1 with TRBJ2-1; no clear D gene. CDR3 size: 14 residues. CDR1 MGHRA and CDR2 YSYEKL come from the germline V gene. V shed 0 bases and J shed 6 bases, with 9 bases lying between them. The chain's CDR3 is CASSQERIFNEQFF. CDR3 nucleotide sequence: TGCGCCAGCAGCCAAGAGCGGATTTTCAATGAGCAGTTCTTC.

This clone appeared once. The genes are TRBV7-2 and TRBJ2-5; perhaps TRBD2 as D (7 bases). The CDR3 is 15 residues long. Germline lookup yields CDR1 SGHTA and CDR2 FQGNSA. Trimming took 1 base from V and 5 from J, leaving 14 bases between them. As DNA, the CDR3 is TGTGCCAGCAGCTTAGTGGGGGGGCCTTCCGAGACCCAGTACTTC. Amino acids: CASSLVGGPSETQYF.

The chain uses TRBV6-5 and TRBJ2-5, with unresolved D. The CDR3 extends over 12 amino acids. Germline CDR1 is MNHEY and CDR2 is SVGAGI. V was cut by 4 bases and J by 5 bases, with 8 bases left in between. The CDR3 nucleotides are TGTGCCAGCAGTTTCCCCGGGGAGACCCAGTACTTC. This codes for CASSFPGETQYF.

The J gene is TRBJ2-1, the V gene TRBV6-5; D gene uncertain. CDR1 and CDR2 from the germline V gene are MNHEY and SVGAGI. Trimming removed 0 bases from V and 6 bases from J, with 9 bases in between. The CDR3 loop spans 14 amino acids. The CDR3 loop is CASSYSRSSNEQFF. In nucleotides, the CDR3 is TGTGCCAGCAGTTACTCGAGGAGTTCCAATGAGCAGTTCTTC.

The rearrangement links TRBV5-4 to TRBJ2-3; 8 nucleotides match TRBD1. The J segment lost 1 base and the V segment lost 4 bases, leaving 5 bases of the junction unmatched. Germline CDR1 reads SGHNT; CDR2 reads YYREEE (reference sequence). CDR3 length equals 15 residues. This chain's CDR3 is CASSTPGQGTDTQYF. The DNA of the CDR3 is TGTGCCAGCAGCACGCCGGGACAGGGCACAGATACGCAGTATTTT.

The CDR3 region has the DNA TGCGCCAGCAGCCAGGGGGTCGGGAGTAATGAGCAGTTCTTC. Translated, it gives CASSQGVGSNEQFF. This chain uses TRBV4-3 with TRBJ2-1; tentative D call: TRBD2 (6 bases). CDR1 is LGHNA and CDR2 is YSLEER in the germline V gene. The V and J ends lost 3 bases and 7 bases respectively, with 13 bases between them. The CDR3 sequence is 14 residues long.

The chain carries TRBV27 and TRBJ1-5; TRBD1 aligns across 8 bases. Germline values: CDR1 MNHEY, CDR2 SMNVEV (reference sequence). This CDR3 spans 14 amino acids. Losses at the gene ends were 4 bases for V and 2 bases for J; bases not matched to a gene: 1. CDR3 nucleotides: TGTGCCAGCAGTTCGACAGGGGGCAATCAGCCCCAGCATTTT. Its translation: CASSSTGGNQPQHF.

As regards this clone: At one of its ends the junction is not consistent with the germline gene, which may arise from a read error. The chain joins TRBV2 to TRBJ1-2; 10 nucleotides agree with TRBD1. The germline gives CDR1 SNHLY, CDR2 FYNNEI. The CDR3 extends over 12 amino acids. The CDR3 nucleotides are TGTGCCAGCAGGGGGACAGGGGCCGGCTACCCCTTC. As protein: CASRGTGAGYPF.

CDR3 loop: CASSLEWTGLGYTF. The CDR3 nucleotides read TGCGCCAGCAGCTTGGAATGGACAGGGCTTGGCTACACCTTC. V and J are TRBV5-1 and TRBJ1-2, with 8 bases lining up with TRBD1. Germline CDR1 SGHRS, CDR2 YFSETQ. Losses at the gene ends were 0 bases for V and 7 bases for J; bases not matched to a gene: 5. CDR3 length: 14 residues.

This clone was counted a single time. The gene calls are TRBV10-3 and TRBJ1-3, with D maybe TRBD1 (5 bases). Germline CDR1 and CDR2: ENHRY and SYGVKD. V shed 0 bases and J shed 0 bases, with 9 bases lying between them. The CDR3 spans 16 residues. The CDR3 reads CAISESGGSSGNTIYF. CDR3 DNA: TGTGCCATCAGTGAGTCCGGGGGGAGCTCTGGAAACACCATATATTTT.

This clone was seen once. This chain uses TRBV30 with TRBJ2-5, with 10 bases matching TRBD1. Germline V gives CDR1 GTSNPN, CDR2 SVGIG (reference sequence). The CDR3 totals 19 residues. The V segment lost 0 bases and the J segment 2 bases; nucleotides outside the gene matches: 15. Here the CDR3 reads CAWSVLLKPGQGRQETQYF. CDR3 coding DNA: TGTGCCTGGAGTGTCCTGTTAAAACCGGGACAGGGGCGTCAAGAGACCCAGTACTTC.

V and J are TRBV9 and TRBJ2-1, with D perhaps TRBD2 (5 bases). The CDR3 is 13 amino acids. Germline V gene data show CDR1 as SGDLS and CDR2 as YYNGEE. V was trimmed by 3 bases and J by 5 bases, leaving 9 bases between them. This chain's CDR3 is CASSERVNNEQFF. The DNA for the CDR3 is TGTGCCAGCAGCGAGAGGGTCAACAATGAGCAGTTCTTC.

The chain links TRBV9 to TRBJ2-1; weak D call: TRBD2 (5 bases). Trimming stripped 2 bases from V and 9 bases from J, with 15 bases between. From germline, CDR1 is SGDLS and CDR2 YYNGEE. CDR3 length: 14 amino acids. CDR3: CASSVFSGVGEQFF. The CDR3 DNA is TGTGCCAGCAGCGTTTTCTCCGGGGTCGGTGAGCAGTTCTTC.